These 25 T cell receptor beta chains were all obtained from the same sample, sequenced in a study of shared clonotypes between healthy human individuals. Selected positively for CCR7 and CD45RO-negative, naive CD8 cells excluded terminally differentiated effector memory CD45RA+ cells. Method: immunoSEQ multiplex PCR; TCRdb's copy keeps in-frame clones and lacks some. The sample holds roughly 2.1 million clones, 85% to 95% seen once. The sample consisted of naive CD8+ T cells from PBMCs. The receptors originated from a man between 18 and 35 years old in good health. Some clones in this sample may be carry-over from other donors' samples.

The chain has TRBV7-9 and TRBJ2-7, with 9 bases aligning to TRBD2. CDR1 and CDR2 from the germline V gene are SEHNR and FQNEAQ (reference sequence). J gave up 3 bases and V 6 bases, and 9 bases lay outside the gene matches. The CDR3 totals 15 residues. CDR3 protein: CASRSGGPQFYEQYF. The DNA of the CDR3 is TGTGCCAGCAGGAGCGGGGGGCCCCAATTCTACGAGCAGTACTTC. Using reference TRBV7-9 and TRBJ2-7 for the parts outside the CDR3, the full variable domain is DTGVSQNPRHKITKRGQNVTFRCDPISEHNRLYWYRQTLGQGPEFLTYFQNEAQLEKSRLLSDRFSAERPKGSFSTLEIQRTEQGDSAMYLCASRSGGPQFYEQYFGPGTRLTVT.

The V gene is TRBV10-3, the J gene TRBJ2-7; a possible D gene is TRBD1 (5 bases). The CDR3 has 12 residues. Germline CDR1 is ENHRY and CDR2 is SYGVKD. V shed 7 bases and J shed 5 bases, with 12 bases lying between them. Here the CDR3 reads CAINTGEDEQYF. For the CDR3, the DNA is TGTGCCATCAATACAGGAGAAGACGAGCAGTACTTC.

The V call is TRBV5-1, the J call TRBJ2-7; 10 bases map to TRBD1. This CDR3 contains 15 residues. Germline trimming cut 3 bases from V and 3 bases from J; bases unmatched to any gene: 6. Germline assignment: CDR1 SGHRS and CDR2 YFSETQ. The CDR3 DNA is TGCGCCAGCAGCTCGGGACAGGGGACACACTACGAGCAGTACTTC. It is translated as CASSSGQGTHYEQYF.

The chain couples TRBV27 to TRBJ1-1; 12 bases fit TRBD1. CDR3 size: 14 residues. CDR1 and CDR2 from the germline V gene are MNHEY and SMNVEV (reference sequence). V lost 6 bases, J lost 5 bases, and 4 bases stayed unmatched. The CDR3 coding sequence is TGTGCCAGCAGCCGGGACAGGGGGCAAACTGAAGCTTTCTTT. Translation gives CASSRDRGQTEAFF.

This chain links TRBV4-1 with TRBJ1-5; D unresolved. V gave up 4 bases and J gave up 6 bases, with 16 bases separating them. The CDR3 covers 15 residues. CDR1 is MGHRA and CDR2 is YSYEKL in the germline V gene. DNA for the CDR3: TGCGCCAGCAGCCCTTTTCGGGGAGTGGGTCAGCCCCAGCATTTT. This sequence encodes CASSPFRGVGQPQHF.

The V and J genes are TRBV7-9 and TRBJ1-1, with unresolved D. The CDR3 sequence is 14 residues long. Trimming pared 1 base from V and 1 base from J, leaving 7 bases between. Per the germline V gene, CDR1 is SEHNR and CDR2 is FQNEAQ (reference sequence). The CDR3, as DNA: TGTGCCAGCAGCTTAGAATTCGGGAACACTGAAGCTTTCTTT. The encoded protein is CASSLEFGNTEAFF.

V gene TRBV5-4 combines with J gene TRBJ2-4, with D possibly matching TRBD1 (6 bases). V lost 1 base, J lost 4 bases, and 12 bases lay in between. CDR1 and CDR2 from the germline V gene are SGHNT and YYREEE (reference sequence). The CDR3 has 15 residues. The CDR3 here is CASSLLPGAKNIQYF. The CDR3 region has the DNA TGTGCCAGCAGCTTGTTACCAGGGGCGAAAAACATTCAGTACTTC. The whole variable domain, filled in from reference TRBV5-4 and TRBJ2-4, reads ETGVTQSPTHLIKTRGQQVTLRCSSQSGHNTVSWYQQALGQGPQFIFQYYREEENGRGNFPPRFSGLQFPNYSSELNVNALELDDSALYLCASSLLPGAKNIQYFGAGTRLSVL.

The chain employs TRBV4-1 and TRBJ2-7; weak D call: TRBD1 (6 bases). With 4 bases removed from V and 4 bases from J, the gap between germline ends came to 17 bases. CDR1 is MGHRA, CDR2 YSYEKL, per germline. The CDR3 has 15 residues. The chain's CDR3 is CASSPTPQGPYEQYF. For the CDR3, the DNA is TGCGCCAGCAGCCCGACACCACAGGGACCATACGAGCAGTACTTC.

The chain employs TRBV19 and TRBJ1-2; D perhaps matches TRBD1 (5 bases). The CDR3 contains 15 residues. The V gene's germline CDR1 is LNHDA and CDR2 SQIVND (reference sequence). Trimming cost V 3 bases and J 1 base, with 12 bases left between them. The DNA for the CDR3 is TGTGCCAGTAGTATGGGGCCGGATCATAACTATGGCTACACCTTC. It translates to CASSMGPDHNYGYTF.

This rearrangement joins TRBV7-9 to TRBJ2-6; possible D gene TRBD2, 5 bases. Trimming took 6 bases from V and 0 from J, leaving 9 bases between them. The CDR3 contains 15 residues. Germline V lookup: CDR1 SEHNR, CDR2 FQNEAQ (reference sequence). Here the CDR3 DNA reads TGTGCCAGCAGGTTTGGGAGCTCTGGGGCCAACGTCCTGACTTTC. It translates to CASRFGSSGANVLTF.

In its sample, this clone was seen once. This chain connects TRBV7-2 to TRBJ2-3, with 8 bases identical to TRBD2. Germline-derived CDR1 and CDR2 are SGHTA and FQGNSA. CDR3 length equals 15 residues. V dropped 5 bases and J dropped 4; count of bases not matched to a gene: 8. In DNA form, the CDR3 reads TGTGCCAGCAGCCTAAGCGGGAGTCACGCAGATACGCAGTATTTT. This encodes CASSLSGSHADTQYF.

The V gene is TRBV20-1, the J gene TRBJ2-7; D call uncertain. This CDR3 contains 11 residues. Germline assignment: CDR1 DFQATT and CDR2 SNEGSKA (reference sequence). V was clipped by 3 bases and J by 2 bases, with 5 bases between them. The CDR3 region is CSARNTYEQYF. As DNA, the CDR3 is TGCAGTGCTAGGAACACCTACGAGCAGTACTTC.

This sequence joins TRBV9 and TRBJ2-5; 9 bases are shared with TRBD1. This CDR3 is 16 amino acids long. In germline, CDR1 is SGDLS, CDR2 YYNGEE. V trimming: 3 bases; J trimming: 6 bases; junction bases outside the gene matches: 12. Here the CDR3 DNA reads TGTGCCAGCAGCGCCTCCGGGACAGGGTCGGATCAGACCCAGTACTTC. This encodes CASSASGTGSDQTQYF.

V gene TRBV28 combines with J gene TRBJ1-5; tentative D call: TRBD1 (5 bases). Per the germline V gene, CDR1 is MDHEN and CDR2 is SYDVKM. V lost 6 bases to trimming and J lost 6 bases, with 12 bases between them. There are 13 residues in the CDR3. CDR3 DNA: TGTGCCAGCAGAGGCGGGGGGGGTCAGCCCCAGCATTTT. Its protein product is CASRGGGGQPQHF. The full variable domain, its missing parts supplied by reference TRBV28 and TRBJ1-5, is DVKVTQSSRYLVKRTGEKVFLECVQDMDHENMFWYRQDPGLGLRLIYFSYDVKMKEKGDIPEGYSVSREKKERFSLILESASTNQTSMYLCASRGGGGQPQHFGDGTRLSIL.

The chain recombines TRBV5-6 with TRBJ2-3; D is possibly TRBD2 (5 bases). Trimming shortened V by 3 bases and J by 1 base, and 15 bases separated the two germline ends. Germline loops: CDR1 SGHDT, CDR2 YYEEEE. The CDR3 is 16 amino acids. CDR3 protein: CASSSRPGWGTDTQYF. The CDR3 DNA reads as TGTGCCAGCAGCTCGAGGCCGGGGTGGGGCACAGATACGCAGTATTTT.

This chain uses TRBV19 with TRBJ1-1; TRBD1 might be the D (5 bases). The CDR3 has 15 amino acids. CDR1 and CDR2 (germline): LNHDA, SQIVND (reference sequence). Trimming cost V 3 bases and J 3 bases, with 14 bases left between them. CDR3 loop: CASSMPPGGDTEAFF. The CDR3 DNA sequence: TGTGCCAGTAGTATGCCCCCTGGGGGAGACACTGAAGCTTTCTTT.

This clone was counted a single time. The chain employs TRBV29-1 and TRBJ1-2; no clear D. V was trimmed by 4 bases and J by 4 bases, leaving 16 bases between them. CDR3 length: 14 amino acids. Per the germline V gene, CDR1 is SQVTM and CDR2 is ANQGSEA. The CDR3 sequence: CSVVPEGRVYGYTF. In nucleotides, the CDR3 is TGCAGCGTTGTGCCGGAGGGTAGAGTCTATGGCTACACCTTC.

For this clone: This sample includes further DNA sequences coding for the same CDR3. The CDR3 DNA reads as TGTGCCAGCAGCGGGACTAGCGGGAGGACCTACAATGAGCAGTTCTTC. Translated: CASSGTSGRTYNEQFF. J is TRBJ2-1 and V is TRBV9; 14 bases map to TRBD2. J lost 2 bases, V lost 3 bases, and 1 base had no gene match. CDR3 length equals 16 residues. Germline V CDR1 and CDR2: SGDLS, YYNGEE.

This chain connects TRBV19 to TRBJ1-5, with TRBD1 as a possible D gene (5 bases). The CDR3 loop spans 16 amino acids. Deletions cut 5 bases from V and 6 bases from J, with 20 bases between. Germline CDR1 LNHDA, CDR2 SQIVND (reference sequence). The CDR3 coding sequence is TGTGCCAGTAGTCCCCTCTCGCAGGGTGCATTTCAGCCCCAGCATTTT. Protein sequence: CASSPLSQGAFQPQHF.

The V gene is TRBV19, the J gene TRBJ1-1, with 12 positions matching TRBD1. Trimming cost V 6 bases and J 1 base; bases outside gene matches: 18. The CDR3 covers 20 residues. Germline V gene sequence: CDR1 LNHDA, CDR2 SQIVND (reference sequence). As DNA, the CDR3 is TGTGCCAGTAGCCCCCGGGACAGGGGGCGTGTGGGGATGGGGAACACTGAAGCTTTCTTT. The encoded protein is CASSPRDRGRVGMGNTEAFF. Together with reference TRBV19 and TRBJ1-1, the CDR3 gives the full variable domain: DGGITQSPKYLFRKEGQNVTLSCEQNLNHDAMYWYRQDPGQGLRLIYYSQIVNDFQKGDIAEGYSVSREKKESFPLTVTSAQKNPTAFYLCASSPRDRGRVGMGNTEAFFGQGTRLTVV.

The V gene is TRBV15, the J gene TRBJ2-6; TRBD1 might be the D (6 bases). Trimming left V 5 bases short and J 0 bases short, with 8 bases between. The CDR3 contains 15 residues. Germline CDR1 is LNHNV and CDR2 is YYDKDF (reference sequence). CDR3 nucleotide sequence: TGTGCCACCAGCCCGGACAGCTCTGGGGCCAACGTCCTGACTTTC. Residues: CATSPDSSGANVLTF.

The J gene is TRBJ2-7, the V gene TRBV28; either TRBD1 or TRBD2 may supply D (5 bases each). Trimming took off 6 bases at V and 3 bases at J, with 30 bases between the two ends. The CDR3 runs 19 residues. Germline V CDR1 and CDR2: MDHEN, SYDVKM. The CDR3 loop reads CASSLGPPTAEGLVYEQYF. CDR3 nucleotide sequence: TGTGCCAGCAGCCTCGGGCCCCCGACAGCCGAGGGGTTGGTCTACGAGCAGTACTTC.

This sequence joins TRBV27 and TRBJ1-2; D uncertain. V lost 9 bases, J lost 9 bases, and 20 bases lay in between. The CDR3 sequence is 13 residues long. Germline lookup yields CDR1 MNHEY and CDR2 SMNVEV (reference sequence). The CDR3, as DNA: TGTGCCAGGGTAGGTGCCCGGGGTTTGTGCTACACCTTC. Its translation: CARVGARGLCYTF.

V usage is TRBV28 and J usage is TRBJ2-5; 9 bases align to TRBD1. The trim removed 2 bases at V and 5 bases at J, leaving 9 bases unmatched. CDR1 and CDR2 from the germline V gene are MDHEN and SYDVKM. This CDR3 is built from 16 residues. The CDR3 loop reads CASSLQRPGQGETQYF. The CDR3 DNA follows: TGTGCCAGCAGTTTACAAAGACCGGGACAGGGTGAGACCCAGTACTTC.

Turning to this clone: One end of the junction fails to match germline, which may point to a read error. This chain links TRBV19 with TRBJ2-5; 8 bases map to TRBD1. Germline V lookup: CDR1 LNHDA, CDR2 SQIVND (reference sequence). This CDR3 contains 15 residues. The chain's CDR3 is CTSSLDREGQETQYF. The DNA of the CDR3 is TGTACCAGTAGTCTGGACAGGGAAGGACAAGAGACCCAGTACTTC.